This is a list of T cell receptor beta chains from one sample in a study of CD8 T cells in ankylosing spondylitis. Each CDR3 protein gets one entry after TCRdb re-called the 5' RACE reads with MiXCR. The table shows 200,000 or so distinct CDR3 sequences, with 13% occurring only once. The sequenced sample consisted of blood, either unsorted or a sorted T cell fraction (not recorded which). These receptor sequences come from a female donor with ankylosing spondylitis or in good health (not recorded which). Both conserved end residues are part of each CDR3. The D gene is left open where the match is weak. Not all rows give a size; the values are once, few, many and, for expanded clones, a class.

J gene,clone size,D gene,V gene,CDR3 DNA,CDR3 protein
TRBJ2-3,many,TRBD2,TRBV7-2,TGTGCCAGCAGCTTTATAGTGGGTGCGGGAGCAGATACGCAGTATTTT,CASSFIVGAGADTQYF
TRBJ2-5,few,.,TRBV25-1,TGTGCCAGCAATAGACACCAGGCGGAGACCCAGTACTTC,CASNRHQAETQYF
TRBJ1-5,many,.,TRBV5-5,TGTGCCAGCAGCTTGGTGGCAGGTAGCAATCAGCCCCAGCATTTT,CASSLVAGSNQPQHF
TRBJ2-7,.,TRBD1,TRBV6-1,TGTGCCAGCAGTGGGGGACAGGGTACCTACGAGCAGTACTTC,CASSGGQGTYEQYF
TRBJ2-3,few,TRBD2,TRBV5-6,TGTGCCAGCAGCTTGGCCGGGGGGTCCAGAGATACGCAGTATTTT,CASSLAGGSRDTQYF
TRBJ1-1,many,.,TRBV7-2,TGTGCCAGCAGCTCAATGCGAAGTACTGAAGCTTTCTTT,CASSSMRSTEAFF
TRBJ1-1,many,.,TRBV7-8,TGTGCCAGCAGCTTACTGGCGGGTCGGGAGAACACTGAAGCTTTCTTT,CASSLLAGRENTEAFF
TRBJ2-1,many,.,TRBV29-1,TGCAGCGTTGAAGGCAGCCCGGGGGTCTCCTACAATGAGCAGTTCTTC,CSVEGSPGVSYNEQFF
TRBJ2-1,.,TRBD2,TRBV4-3,TGCGCCAGCAGCCAAGATAGGCTAGCGGGAGTTGAGCAGTTCTTC,CASSQDRLAGVEQFF
TRBJ1-1,.,TRBD1,TRBV7-8,TGTGCCAGCAGCTTAACCGGGACAGGGGGGAACACTGAAGCTTTCTTT,CASSLTGTGGNTEAFF
TRBJ1-1,many,.,TRBV12-3/TRBV12-4,TGTGCCAGCAACATGGGGGGATACTCTGAAGCTTTCTTT,CASNMGGYSEAFF
TRBJ2-2,.,.,TRBV25-1,TGTGCCAGCAGTTCACAGGGACGTCAAGGGACCGGGGAGCTGTTTTTT,CASSSQGRQGTGELFF
TRBJ1-5,many,.,TRBV7-2,TGTGCCAGCAGCTTAGCGCCCTCAAGAGTGGGAAATCAGCCCCAGCATTTT,CASSLAPSRVGNQPQHF
TRBJ1-5,few,.,TRBV30,TGTGCCTGGAACAGTTTAGCCAATCAGCCCCAGCATTTT,CAWNSLANQPQHF
TRBJ1-5,many,.,TRBV28,TGTGCCAGCAGTTTAAGGGATCAGCCCCAGCATTTT,CASSLRDQPQHF
TRBJ2-2,many,TRBD1,TRBV28,TGTGCCAGCAGGTTACCGGGACAGGGGGCGACCGGGGAGCTGTTTTTT,CASRLPGQGATGELFF
TRBJ1-1,.,TRBD1,TRBV7-2,TGTGCCAGCAGCGGCAGACAGGGGTCGACTGAAGCTTTCTTT,CASSGRQGSTEAFF
TRBJ2-5,.,TRBD2,TRBV5-1,TGCGCCAGCAGCTTGGCGGGAGGAACTGAGACCCAGTACTTC,CASSLAGGTETQYF
TRBJ2-2,.,TRBD2,TRBV20-1,TGCAGTGCTCCCCCATCAACTAGCGGGATGGCGAACACCGGGGAGCTGTTTTTT,CSAPPSTSGMANTGELFF
TRBJ1-1,many,.,TRBV24-1,TGTGCCACCAGTGATCCGGGGGGGGTAAGAGCTTTCTTT,CATSDPGGVRAFF
TRBJ2-1,many,TRBD2,TRBV24-1,TGTGCCACCAGTGACGCCGGGGGGGGGAGTTTTGGGAATGAGCAGTTCTTC,CATSDAGGGSFGNEQFF
TRBJ1-1,many,.,TRBV10-3,TGTGCCATCAGCTCGGGACGGATGAACACTGAAGCTTTCTTT,CAISSGRMNTEAFF
TRBJ1-1,many,.,TRBV18,TGTGCCAGCTCACCGGGGGCCTACACTGAAGCTTTCTTT,CASSPGAYTEAFF
TRBJ2-7,.,TRBD1,TRBV27,TGTGCCAGCAGTTCCGGGACAGGGTTCTACGAGCAGTACTTC,CASSSGTGFYEQYF
TRBJ2-5,.,.,TRBV4-3,TGCGCCAGCAGCCAAGATTTGGGGGGCGGGGAGACCCAGTACTTC,CASSQDLGGGETQYF
TRBJ1-2,many,.,TRBV7-2,TGTGCCAGCATCCCCGATGGGGCCGCGTCTTCTGGGGGCTACACCTTC,CASIPDGAASSGGYTF
TRBJ2-3,.,TRBD1,TRBV5-1,TGCGCCAGCAGCCCCCCAGGGGGCGCGGGAGATACGCAGTATTTT,CASSPPGGAGDTQYF